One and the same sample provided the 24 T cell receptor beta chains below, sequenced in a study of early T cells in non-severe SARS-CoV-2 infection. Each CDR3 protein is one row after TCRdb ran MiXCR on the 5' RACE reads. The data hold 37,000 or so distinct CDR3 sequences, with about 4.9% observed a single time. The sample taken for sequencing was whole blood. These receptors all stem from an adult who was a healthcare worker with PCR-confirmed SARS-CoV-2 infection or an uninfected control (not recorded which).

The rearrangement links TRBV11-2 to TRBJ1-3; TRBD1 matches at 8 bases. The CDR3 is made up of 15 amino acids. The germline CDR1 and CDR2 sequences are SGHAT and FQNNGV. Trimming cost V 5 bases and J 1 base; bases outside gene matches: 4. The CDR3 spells CASSTQGASGNTIYF. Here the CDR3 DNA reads TGTGCCAGCAGCACGCAGGGGGCATCTGGAAACACCATATATTTT.

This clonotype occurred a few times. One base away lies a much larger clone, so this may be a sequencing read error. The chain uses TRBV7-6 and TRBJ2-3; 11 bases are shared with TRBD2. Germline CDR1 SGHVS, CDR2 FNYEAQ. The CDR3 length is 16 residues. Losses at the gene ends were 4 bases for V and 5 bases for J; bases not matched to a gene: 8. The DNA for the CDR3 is TGTGCCAGCAGCTCCGGGACTAGCGGATACATAGATACGCAGTATTTT. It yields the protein CASSSGTSGYIDTQYF.

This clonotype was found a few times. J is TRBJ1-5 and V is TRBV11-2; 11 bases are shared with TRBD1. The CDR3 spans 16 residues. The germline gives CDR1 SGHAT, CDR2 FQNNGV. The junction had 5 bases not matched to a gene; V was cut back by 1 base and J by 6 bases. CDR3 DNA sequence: TGTGCCAGCAGCTTAGGAGGACAGGGGGCGTCTCAGCCCCAGCATTTT. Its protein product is CASSLGGQGASQPQHF.

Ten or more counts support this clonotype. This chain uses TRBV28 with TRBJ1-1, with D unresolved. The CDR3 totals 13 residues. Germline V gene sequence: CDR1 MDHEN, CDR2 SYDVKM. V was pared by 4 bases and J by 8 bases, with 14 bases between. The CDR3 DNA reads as TGTGCCAGCAGTTCAACGGTCCTGAGGGAAGCTTTCTTT. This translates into CASSSTVLREAFF.

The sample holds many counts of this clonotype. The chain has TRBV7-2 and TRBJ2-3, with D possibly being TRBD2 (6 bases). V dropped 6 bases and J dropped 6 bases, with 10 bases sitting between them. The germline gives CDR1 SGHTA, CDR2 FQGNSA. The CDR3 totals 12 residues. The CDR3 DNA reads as TGTGCCAGCAGGCCTACTAGCGATACGCAGTATTTT. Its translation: CASRPTSDTQYF.

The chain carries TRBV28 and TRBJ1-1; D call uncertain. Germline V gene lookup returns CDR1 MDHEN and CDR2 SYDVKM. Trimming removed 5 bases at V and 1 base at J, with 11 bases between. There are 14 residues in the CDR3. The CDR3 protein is CASSVYRQNTEAFF. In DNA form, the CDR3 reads TGTGCCAGCAGTGTATACAGACAGAACACTGAAGCTTTCTTT.

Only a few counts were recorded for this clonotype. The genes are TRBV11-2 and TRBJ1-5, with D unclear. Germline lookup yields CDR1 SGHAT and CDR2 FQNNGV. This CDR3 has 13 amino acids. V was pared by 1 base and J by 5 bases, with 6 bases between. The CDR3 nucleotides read TGTGCCAGCAGCTTAGTCGTTGATCAGCCCCAGCATTTT. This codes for CASSLVVDQPQHF.

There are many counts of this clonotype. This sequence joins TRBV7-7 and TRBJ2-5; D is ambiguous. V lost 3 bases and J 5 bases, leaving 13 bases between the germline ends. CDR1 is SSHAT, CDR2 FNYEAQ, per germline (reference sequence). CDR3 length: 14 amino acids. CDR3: CASSFSLVGETQYF. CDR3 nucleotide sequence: TGTGCCAGCAGCTTCTCTCTAGTTGGGGAGACCCAGTACTTC.

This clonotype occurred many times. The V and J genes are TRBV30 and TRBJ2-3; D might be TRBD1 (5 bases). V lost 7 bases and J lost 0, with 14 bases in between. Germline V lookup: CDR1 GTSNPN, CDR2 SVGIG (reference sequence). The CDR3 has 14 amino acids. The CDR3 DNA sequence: TGTGCCTCCACTTCTGGGGCTAGCACAGATACGCAGTATTTT. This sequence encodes CASTSGASTDTQYF.

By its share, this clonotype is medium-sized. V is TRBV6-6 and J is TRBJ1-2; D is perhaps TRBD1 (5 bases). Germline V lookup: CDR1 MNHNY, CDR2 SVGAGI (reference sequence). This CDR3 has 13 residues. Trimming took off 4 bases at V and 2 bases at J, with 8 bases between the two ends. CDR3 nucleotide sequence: TGTGCCAGCAGTTGGGAGGGGAACTATGGCTACACCTTC. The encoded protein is CASSWEGNYGYTF.

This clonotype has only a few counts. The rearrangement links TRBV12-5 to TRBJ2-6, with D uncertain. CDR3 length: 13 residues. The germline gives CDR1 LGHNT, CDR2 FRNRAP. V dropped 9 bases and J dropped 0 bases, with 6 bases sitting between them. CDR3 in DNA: TGTGCTAGCCGGAGCTCTGGGGCCAACGTCCTGACTTTC. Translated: CASRSSGANVLTF.

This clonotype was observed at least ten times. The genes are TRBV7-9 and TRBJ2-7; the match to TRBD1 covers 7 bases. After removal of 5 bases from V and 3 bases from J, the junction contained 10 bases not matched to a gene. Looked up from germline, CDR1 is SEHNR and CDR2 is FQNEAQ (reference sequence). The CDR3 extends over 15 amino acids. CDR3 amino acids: CASSTTSTGDYEQYF. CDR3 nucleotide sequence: TGTGCCAGCAGCACCACGTCCACAGGGGACTACGAGCAGTACTTC. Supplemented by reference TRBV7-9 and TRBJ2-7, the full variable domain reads DTGVSQNPRHKITKRGQNVTFRCDPISEHNRLYWYRQTLGQGPEFLTYFQNEAQLEKSRLLSDRFSAERPKGSFSTLEIQRTEQGDSAMYLCASSTTSTGDYEQYFGPGTRLTVT.

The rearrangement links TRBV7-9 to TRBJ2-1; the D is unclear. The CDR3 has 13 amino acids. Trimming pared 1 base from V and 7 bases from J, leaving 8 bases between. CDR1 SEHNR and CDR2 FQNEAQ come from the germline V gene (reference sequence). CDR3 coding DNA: TGTGCCAGCAGCTTAGGCCTTGGGAATGAGCAGTTCTTC. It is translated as CASSLGLGNEQFF.

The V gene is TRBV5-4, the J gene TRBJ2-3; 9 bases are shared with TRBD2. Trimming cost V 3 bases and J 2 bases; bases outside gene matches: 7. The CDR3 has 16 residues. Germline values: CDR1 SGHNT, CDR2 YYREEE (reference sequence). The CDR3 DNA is TGTGCCAGCAGCTCTACTGGACTAGCGCTCACAGATACGCAGTATTTT. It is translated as CASSSTGLALTDTQYF.

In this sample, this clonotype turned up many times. CDR3 amino acids: CASSLLGGRETQYF. CDR3 DNA sequence: TGTGCCAGCAGCTTATTGGGGGGCCGAGAGACCCAGTACTTC. J is TRBJ2-5 and V is TRBV7-2; D possibly uses TRBD1 or TRBD2 (6 bases each). Germline V gene data show CDR1 as SGHTA and CDR2 as FQGNSA. V was cut by 2 bases and J by 4 bases, with 11 bases left in between. The CDR3 has 14 amino acids.

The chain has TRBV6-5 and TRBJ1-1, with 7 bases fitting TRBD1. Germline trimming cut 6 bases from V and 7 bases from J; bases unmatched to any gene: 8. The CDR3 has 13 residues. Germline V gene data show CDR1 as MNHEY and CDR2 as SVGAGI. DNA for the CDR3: TGTGCCAGCAGCGAATACCGACAGGGTGAAGCTTTCTTT. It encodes CASSEYRQGEAFF.

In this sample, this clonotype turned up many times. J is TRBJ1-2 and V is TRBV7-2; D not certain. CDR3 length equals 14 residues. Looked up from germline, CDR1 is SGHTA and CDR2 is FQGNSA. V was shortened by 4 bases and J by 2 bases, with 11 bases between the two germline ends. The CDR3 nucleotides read TGTGCCAGCAGCTCTCCGACGGAGAACTATGGCTACACCTTC. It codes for CASSSPTENYGYTF. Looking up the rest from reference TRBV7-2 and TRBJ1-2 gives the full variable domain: GAGVSQSPSNKVTEKGKDVELRCDPISGHTALYWYRQSLGQGLEFLIYFQGNSAPDKSGLPSDRFSAERTGGSVSTLTIQRTQQEDSAVYLCASSSPTENYGYTFGSGTRLTVV.

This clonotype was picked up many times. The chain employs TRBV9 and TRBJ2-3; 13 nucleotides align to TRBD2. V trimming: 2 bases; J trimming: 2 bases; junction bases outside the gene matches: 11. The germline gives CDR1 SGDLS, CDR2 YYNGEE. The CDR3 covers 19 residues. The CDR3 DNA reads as TGTGCCAGCAGCGTTCGGACTAGCGGGAGAGTGGGACACACAGATACGCAGTATTTT. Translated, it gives CASSVRTSGRVGHTDTQYF.

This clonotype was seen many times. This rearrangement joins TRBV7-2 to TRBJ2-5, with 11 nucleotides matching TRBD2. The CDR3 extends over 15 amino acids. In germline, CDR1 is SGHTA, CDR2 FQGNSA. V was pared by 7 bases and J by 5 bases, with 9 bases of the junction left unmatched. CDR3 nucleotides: TGTGCCAGCAAGGGTAGCGGGAGGGCCGGCGAGACCCAGTACTTC. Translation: CASKGSGRAGETQYF.

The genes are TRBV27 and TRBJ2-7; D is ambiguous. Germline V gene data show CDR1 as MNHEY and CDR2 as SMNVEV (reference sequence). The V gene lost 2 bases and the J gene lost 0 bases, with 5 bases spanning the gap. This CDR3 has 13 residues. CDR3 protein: CASSLGPSYEQYF. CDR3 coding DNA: TGTGCCAGCAGTTTAGGACCCTCCTACGAGCAGTACTTC.

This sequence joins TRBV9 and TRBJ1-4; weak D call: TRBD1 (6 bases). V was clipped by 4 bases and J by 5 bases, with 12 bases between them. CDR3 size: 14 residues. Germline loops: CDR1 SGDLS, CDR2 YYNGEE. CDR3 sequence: CASSPGRGNEKLFF. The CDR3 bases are TGTGCCAGCAGCCCCGGCAGGGGAAATGAAAAACTGTTTTTT.

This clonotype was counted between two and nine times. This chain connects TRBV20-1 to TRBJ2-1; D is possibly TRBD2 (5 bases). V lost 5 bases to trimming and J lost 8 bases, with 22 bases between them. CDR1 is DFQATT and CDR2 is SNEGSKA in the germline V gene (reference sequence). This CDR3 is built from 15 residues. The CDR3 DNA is TGCAGTGCTGGTCCCCCGGAGCGGAGATTCTATGAGCAGTTCTTC. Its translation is CSAGPPERRFYEQFF.

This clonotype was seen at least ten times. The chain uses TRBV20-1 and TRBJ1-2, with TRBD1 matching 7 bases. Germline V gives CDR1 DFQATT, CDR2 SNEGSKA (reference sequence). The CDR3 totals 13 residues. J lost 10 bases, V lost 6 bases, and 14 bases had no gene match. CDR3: CSADVDRLGFYTF. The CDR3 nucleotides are TGCAGTGCAGATGTGGACAGGTTAGGATTCTACACCTTC.

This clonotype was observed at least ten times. In DNA, the CDR3 is TGCAGTGCTAGAGATTCGCCAAGTCGAGCTTTCTTT. The encoded protein is CSARDSPSRAFF. The chain has TRBV20-1 and TRBJ1-1; D remains ambiguous. CDR3 length equals 12 residues. With 0 bases removed from V and 10 bases from J, the gap between germline ends came to 12 bases. CDR1 is DFQATT and CDR2 is SNEGSKA in the germline V gene (reference sequence).